The 21 T cell receptor beta chains presented below share a single source sample, sequenced in a study of early T cells in non-severe SARS-CoV-2 infection. TCRdb independently ran MiXCR on the 5' RACE reads; one entry per CDR3 protein. The sample consists of around 26,000 distinct CDR3 sequences, 4% to 5.5% of them appearing once. The sample was whole blood. The receptors derive from an adult who was a healthcare worker with PCR-confirmed SARS-CoV-2 infection or an uninfected control (not recorded which).

This clonotype was recorded many times. The chain recombines TRBV29-1 with TRBJ2-1; D might be TRBD2 (6 bases). The V and J ends lost 1 base and 3 bases respectively, with 10 bases between them. This CDR3 region has 14 residues. Germline V CDR1 and CDR2: SQVTM, ANQGSEA. CDR3 sequence (DNA): TGCAGCGTTGAAGGCCGGGGGAACTACAATGAGCAGTTCTTC. It is translated as CSVEGRGNYNEQFF.

Only a few counts were recorded for this clonotype. J is TRBJ2-7 and V is TRBV25-1; TRBD2 matches 7 bases. The junction had 7 bases not matched to a gene; V was cut back by 5 bases and J by 0 bases. Germline V CDR1 and CDR2: MGHDK, SYGVNS. The CDR3 spans 15 residues. The CDR3 DNA is TGTGCCAGCAGTATCGGGGGAGGGTTCTCCTACGAGCAGTACTTC. This codes for CASSIGGGFSYEQYF.

This clonotype was found many times. The J gene is TRBJ2-7, the V gene TRBV7-2; D possibly corresponds to TRBD1 (5 bases). Germline V lookup: CDR1 SGHTA, CDR2 FQGNSA. V was pared by 8 bases and J by 1 base, with 12 bases between. This CDR3 is built from 13 residues. The CDR3 DNA follows: TGTGCCAGCGCTAGGGGTTTGTCCTACGAGCAGTACTTC. This translates into CASARGLSYEQYF.

This clonotype showed up many times. The chain employs TRBV5-1 and TRBJ2-7, with 10 bases identical to TRBD2. Trimming took 2 bases from V and 2 from J; bases not matched to a gene: 4. The V gene's germline CDR1 is SGHRS and CDR2 YFSETQ. This CDR3 contains 15 residues. The chain's CDR3 is CASSFGTSGTYEQYF. The CDR3 DNA is TGCGCCAGCAGCTTTGGAACTAGCGGGACCTACGAGCAGTACTTC.

This clonotype was seen many times. The CDR3 here is CASSVTGKGNEQYF. CDR3 nucleotides: TGTGCCAGCAGCGTGACAGGAAAGGGAAACGAGCAGTACTTC. This rearrangement joins TRBV5-4 to TRBJ2-7, with D possibly TRBD1 on 6 matching bases. The germline V gene has CDR1 SGHNT and CDR2 YYREEE (reference sequence). CDR3 length: 14 amino acids. V was trimmed by 4 bases and J by 5 bases, leaving 16 bases between them.

This clonotype counts as medium-sized. CDR3 region: CASSLRAGGGLDEQFF. The CDR3 bases are TGTGCCAGCAGCTTACGTGCGGGCGGGGGTCTCGATGAGCAGTTCTTC. The genes are TRBV7-6 and TRBJ2-1; TRBD2 matches 7 bases. This CDR3 spans 16 amino acids. J gave up 8 bases and V 2 bases, and 12 bases lay outside the gene matches. Germline V lookup: CDR1 SGHVS, CDR2 FNYEAQ.

In its sample, this clonotype was seen many times. The chain is built from TRBV10-3 and TRBJ2-1; TRBD1 might be the D (5 bases). This CDR3 has 16 amino acids. Trimming shortened V by 3 bases and J by 7 bases, and 19 bases separated the two germline ends. CDR1 and CDR2 from the germline V gene are ENHRY and SYGVKD. DNA of the CDR3: TGTGCCATCAGTGAATCAGGACATATCCAAGGGAATGAGCAGTTCTTC. This codes for CAISESGHIQGNEQFF.

This clonotype has a count of ten or more. CDR3 in DNA: TGTGCCAGCAGCCCCCCGGGACTAGCCGCAATGAAGCAGTTCTTC. It yields the protein CASSPPGLAAMKQFF. The rearrangement links TRBV7-2 to TRBJ2-1; 9 positions match TRBD2. The CDR3 spans 15 residues. Germline trimming cut 5 bases from V and 11 bases from J; bases unmatched to any gene: 13. Germline values: CDR1 SGHTA, CDR2 FQGNSA.

This clonotype appeared many times. V gene TRBV7-2 combines with J gene TRBJ2-7, with D possibly being TRBD2 (6 bases). Germline-derived CDR1 and CDR2 are SGHTA and FQGNSA. The length of the CDR3 is 15 residues. The ends were cut back, 1 base at V and 4 bases at J, with 14 bases in the middle. CDR3 nucleotide sequence: TGTGCCAGCAGCTTAGTACCGGGAGAGTCGTACGAGCAGTACTTC. This codes for CASSLVPGESYEQYF.

This clonotype was observed at least ten times. The CDR3 protein is CASKFGGADNSPLHF. Here the CDR3 DNA reads TGTGCCAGCAAGTTCGGGGGCGCGGATAATTCACCCCTCCACTTT. This chain connects TRBV6-5 to TRBJ1-6, with D possibly TRBD1 on 6 matching bases. CDR3 length: 15 residues. Germline V gives CDR1 MNHEY, CDR2 SVGAGI. V shed 7 bases and J shed 5 bases, with 15 bases lying between them.

This clonotype was counted ten times or more. The chain couples TRBV5-1 to TRBJ2-1, with 7 positions matching TRBD2. The CDR3 has 15 residues. Germline CDR1 and CDR2: SGHRS and YFSETQ. J lost 6 bases, V lost 4 bases, and 10 bases had no gene match. CDR3 bases: TGCGCCAGCAGCCCGGCCGTAGGCGGGAGCAATGAGCAGTTCTTC. Translating it yields CASSPAVGGSNEQFF.

This clonotype came up many times. The V and J genes are TRBV13 and TRBJ2-1; TRBD2 agrees at 11 bases. V dropped 4 bases and J dropped 0; count of bases not matched to a gene: 8. This CDR3 comprises 18 residues. The germline V gene encodes CDR1 PRHDT and CDR2 FYEKMQ (reference sequence). Here the CDR3 reads CASSSPGLAESSYNEQFF. The DNA for the CDR3 is TGTGCCAGCAGCTCACCGGGACTAGCGGAGAGCTCCTACAATGAGCAGTTCTTC.

The table lists this clonotype with many counts. The rearrangement links TRBV18 to TRBJ1-1; 7 nucleotides line up with TRBD1. This CDR3 is 13 amino acids long. The germline CDR1 and CDR2 sequences are KGHSH and LQKENI. J lost 1 base, V lost 4 bases, and 0 bases had no gene match. This chain's CDR3 is CASSRQGNTEAFF. CDR3 sequence (DNA): TGTGCCAGCTCACGACAGGGGAACACTGAAGCTTTCTTT.

This clonotype has a count of ten or more. V is TRBV7-2 and J is TRBJ1-2; no clear D gene. Germline V gene sequence: CDR1 SGHTA, CDR2 FQGNSA. The V end lost 1 base, the J end lost 4 bases, and 10 bases lay between the germline ends. The length of the CDR3 is 14 residues. The CDR3 nucleotides read TGTGCCAGCAGCTTAGGGAACAGCCTCTATGGCTACACCTTC. This gives the protein CASSLGNSLYGYTF.

This clonotype was counted many times. This sequence joins TRBV4-1 and TRBJ2-1, with 9 bases fitting TRBD1. Per germline, CDR1 MGHRA and CDR2 YSYEKL. With V trimmed by 1 base and J by 5 bases, 3 bases remained unmatched. CDR3 length equals 15 residues. The CDR3 loop is CASSQVDRGDNEQFF. As DNA, the CDR3 is TGCGCCAGCAGCCAAGTGGACAGGGGCGACAATGAGCAGTTCTTC.

The sample holds a few counts of this clonotype. The chain carries TRBV7-2 and TRBJ2-7; 15 bases map to TRBD2. Germline lookup yields CDR1 SGHTA and CDR2 FQGNSA. The CDR3 is 19 amino acids. V trimming: 3 bases; J trimming: 2 bases; junction bases outside the gene matches: 11. The CDR3: CASSFKTPGLAGGAYEQYF. As DNA, the CDR3 is TGTGCCAGCAGCTTTAAAACTCCGGGACTAGCGGGAGGTGCCTACGAGCAGTACTTC.

In its sample, this clonotype was seen many times. Here the CDR3 DNA reads TGTGCCAGCAGTCCGGGTTCGACAGCGGGGGCAAACAATGAGCAGTTCTTC. Translated, it gives CASSPGSTAGANNEQFF. The chain joins TRBV12-3 or TRBV12-4 to TRBJ2-1; 8 bases fit TRBD2. With V trimmed by 5 bases and J by 5 bases, 14 bases remained unmatched. The CDR3 spans 17 residues.

This clonotype was seen repeatedly, ten times or more. V usage is TRBV19 and J usage is TRBJ2-5; D is undetermined. Trimming stripped 4 bases from V and 5 bases from J, with 17 bases between. The length of the CDR3 is 15 residues. Germline CDR1 and CDR2: LNHDA and SQIVND (reference sequence). CDR3 DNA sequence: TGTGCCAGTAGTAAAGGAACATCTCACAAGGAGACCCAGTACTTC. Its protein product is CASSKGTSHKETQYF.

In its sample, this clonotype was seen many times. The chain couples TRBV27 to TRBJ2-7, with D possibly being TRBD2 (5 bases). The CDR3 is 13 amino acids. Germline V CDR1 and CDR2: MNHEY, SMNVEV (reference sequence). The germline V and J ends were trimmed by 3 bases and 1 base, with 7 bases remaining between them. This CDR3 reads CASSFRLSYEQYV. DNA of the CDR3: TGTGCCAGCAGTTTTAGACTATCCTACGAGCAGTACGTC.

This clonotype was seen ten or more times. The chain links TRBV7-8 to TRBJ2-5; 13 bases match TRBD2. After removal of 3 bases from V and 1 base from J, the junction contained 11 bases not matched to a gene. CDR3 length equals 19 residues. Germline-derived CDR1 and CDR2 are SGHVS and FQNEAQ. The CDR3 DNA reads TGTGCCAGCAGCTTTGGACTAGCGGGAGATGCGGGGTTCCAAGAGACCCAGTACTTC. Translated, it gives CASSFGLAGDAGFQETQYF.

This clonotype was counted many times. This chain links TRBV7-8 with TRBJ1-6; D remains unclear. Germline CDR1 SGHVS, CDR2 FQNEAQ. The length of the CDR3 is 18 residues. V was trimmed by 2 bases and J by 2 bases, leaving 16 bases between them. The CDR3, as DNA: TGTGCCAGCAGCTTATCCACCAATCGGGGTGCCTATAATTCACCCCTCCACTTT. Translation: CASSLSTNRGAYNSPLHF.